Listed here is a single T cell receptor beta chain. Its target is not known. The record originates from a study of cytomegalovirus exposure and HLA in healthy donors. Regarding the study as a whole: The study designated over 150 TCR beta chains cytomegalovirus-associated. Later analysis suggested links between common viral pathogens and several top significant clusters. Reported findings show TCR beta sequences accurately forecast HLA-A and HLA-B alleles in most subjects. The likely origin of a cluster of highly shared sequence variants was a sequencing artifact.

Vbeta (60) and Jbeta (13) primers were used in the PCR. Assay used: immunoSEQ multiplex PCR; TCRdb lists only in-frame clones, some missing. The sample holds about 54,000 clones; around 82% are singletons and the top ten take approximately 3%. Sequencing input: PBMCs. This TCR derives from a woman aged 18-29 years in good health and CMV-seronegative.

The DNA of the CDR3 is TGCGCCAGCAGCCTAGATCCGGGACTACACAACACCGGGGAGCTGTTTTTT. This codes for CASSLDPGLHNTGELFF. The rearrangement joins TRBV5-1 to TRBJ2-2, with 7 positions matching TRBD2. The V gene's germline CDR1 is SGHRS and CDR2 YFSETQ. The CDR3 sequence is 17 residues long. The J segment lost 2 bases and the V segment lost 4 bases, leaving 11 bases of the junction unmatched.